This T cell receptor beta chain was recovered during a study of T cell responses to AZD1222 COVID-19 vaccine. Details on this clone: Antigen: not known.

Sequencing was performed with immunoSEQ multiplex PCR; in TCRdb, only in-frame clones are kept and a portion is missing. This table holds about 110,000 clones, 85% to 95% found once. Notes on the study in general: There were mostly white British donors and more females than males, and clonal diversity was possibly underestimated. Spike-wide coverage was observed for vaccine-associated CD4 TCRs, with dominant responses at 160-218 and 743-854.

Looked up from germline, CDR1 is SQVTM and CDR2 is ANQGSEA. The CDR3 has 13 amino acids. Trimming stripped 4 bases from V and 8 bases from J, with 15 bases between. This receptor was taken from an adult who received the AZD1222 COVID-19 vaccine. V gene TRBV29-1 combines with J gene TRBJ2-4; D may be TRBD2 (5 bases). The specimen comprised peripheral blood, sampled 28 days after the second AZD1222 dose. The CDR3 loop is CSVGGLSGYIQYF. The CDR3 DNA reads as TGCAGCGTTGGTGGACTTTCGGGGTACATTCAGTACTTC.